This TCR beta chain was captured in a study of radiation and T cells in renal cell carcinoma. Study-level points and caveats: Top tumor clonotypes rose in blood 2 weeks post-radiation, then contracted.

The time point denotes: blood 4 weeks post-SBRT, at nephrectomy. Regarding treatment: 15 Gy SBRT to primary tumor, nephrectomy 4 weeks later. Germline lookup yields CDR1 SGHAT and CDR2 FQNNGV. V lost 3 bases, J lost 2 bases, and 13 bases stayed unmatched. The CDR3 spans 17 residues. The repertoire was sequenced with immunoSEQ multiplex PCR; TCRdb's copy has only in-frame clones and lacks some. The table records around 99,000 clones, 80% to 90% of them present only once. On this clone itself: As yet, its antigen is unknown.

Sequencing used blood, obtained from a patient whose treatment included radiotherapy and nephrectomy. This clonotype was sampled from a man in his 60s with renal cell carcinoma. The rearrangement joins TRBV11-2 to TRBJ2-7; the match to TRBD1 covers 7 bases. The CDR3 here is CASSFPPHSTGTYEQYF. CDR3 in DNA: TGTGCCAGCAGCTTCCCCCCCCATTCGACAGGGACCTACGAGCAGTACTTC.